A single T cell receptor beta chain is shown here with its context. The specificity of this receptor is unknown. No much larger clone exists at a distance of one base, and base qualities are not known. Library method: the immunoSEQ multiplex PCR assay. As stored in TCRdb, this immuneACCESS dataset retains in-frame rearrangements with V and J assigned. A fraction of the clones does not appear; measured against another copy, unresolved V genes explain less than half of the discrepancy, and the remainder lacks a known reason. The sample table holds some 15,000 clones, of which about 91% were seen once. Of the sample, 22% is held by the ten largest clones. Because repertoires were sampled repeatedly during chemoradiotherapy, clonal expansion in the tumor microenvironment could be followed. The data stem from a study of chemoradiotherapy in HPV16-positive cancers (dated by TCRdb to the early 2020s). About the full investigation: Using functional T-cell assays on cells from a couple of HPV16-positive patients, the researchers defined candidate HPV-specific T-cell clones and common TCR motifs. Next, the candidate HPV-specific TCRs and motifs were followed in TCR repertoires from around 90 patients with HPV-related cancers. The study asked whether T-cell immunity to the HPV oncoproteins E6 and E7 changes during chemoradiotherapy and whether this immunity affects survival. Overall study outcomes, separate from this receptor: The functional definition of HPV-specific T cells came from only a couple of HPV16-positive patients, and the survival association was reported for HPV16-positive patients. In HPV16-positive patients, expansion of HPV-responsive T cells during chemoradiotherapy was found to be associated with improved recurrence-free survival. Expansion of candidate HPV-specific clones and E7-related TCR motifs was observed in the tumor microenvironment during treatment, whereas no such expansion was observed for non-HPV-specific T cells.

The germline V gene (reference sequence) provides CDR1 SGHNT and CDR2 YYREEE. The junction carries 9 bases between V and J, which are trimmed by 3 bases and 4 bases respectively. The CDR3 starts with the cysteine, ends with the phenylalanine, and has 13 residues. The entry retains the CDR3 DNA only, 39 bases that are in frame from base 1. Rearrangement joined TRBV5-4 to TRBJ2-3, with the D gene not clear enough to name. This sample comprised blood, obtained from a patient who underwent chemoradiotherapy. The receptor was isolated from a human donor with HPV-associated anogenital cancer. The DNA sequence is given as TGTGCCAGCAGCTCCGTCGCCGCAGATACGCAGTATTTT. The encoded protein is CASSSVAADTQYF.